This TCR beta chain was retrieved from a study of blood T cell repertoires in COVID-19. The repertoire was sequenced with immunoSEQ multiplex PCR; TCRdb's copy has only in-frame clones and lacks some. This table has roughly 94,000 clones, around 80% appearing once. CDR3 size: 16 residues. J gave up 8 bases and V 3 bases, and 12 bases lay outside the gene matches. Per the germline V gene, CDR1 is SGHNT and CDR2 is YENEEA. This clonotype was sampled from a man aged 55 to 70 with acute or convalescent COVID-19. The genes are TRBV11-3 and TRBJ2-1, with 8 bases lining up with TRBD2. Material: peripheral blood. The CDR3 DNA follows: TGTGCCAGCAGCTTGCTTGGGGGTAGCGGGACCGATGAGCAGTTCTTC. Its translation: CASSLLGGSGTDEQFF.